This TCR beta chain came from a study of T cell repertoires in aging, cancer and after chemotherapy. Study details: Glioblastoma patients receiving temozolomide-based therapy gave paired samples before and after chemotherapy.

Rearranged V-D-J TRB sequences were amplified with a mixed TRB-A/B primer pool. TCRdb re-analysed the multiplex PCR reads in MiXCR, keeping a single row per CDR3 protein. The sample gives 1,600 or so distinct CDR3 sequences, less than 25% of which show up once; 7.5% to 9% is in the top ten. Overall study findings and caveats: Rebound thymic output was suggested by rising median generation probability during chemotherapy in each cancer cohort. Healthy donors lost TCR diversity with age mainly through richness, cancer patients through richness and evenness.

Amplification of TCR beta used genomic DNA extracted from peripheral blood. Comment on this clonotype: The antigen remains undetermined. This may come from a read error, since a much larger clone is one base off.

This receptor was taken from a human donor with a solid tumor. The sequenced sample consisted of blood.

CDR3 protein: CAISEPDRAKTQYF. The CDR3, as DNA: TGTGCCATCAGTGAGCCTGACCGGGCAAAGACCCAGTACTTC. V gene TRBV10-3 combines with J gene TRBJ2-5; D not certain. CDR1 and CDR2 (germline): ENHRY, SYGVKD. The CDR3 spans 14 residues. V was shortened by 2 bases and J by 6 bases, with 13 bases between the two germline ends.